The 13 T cell receptor beta chains listed next were all sequenced from one sample in a study of Tregs in tolerant kidney transplant recipients. The repertoire was sequenced with immunoSEQ multiplex PCR; TCRdb's copy has only in-frame clones and lacks some. The sample lists around 77,000 clones, 98% occurring once. The material was CD4+ T cells from blood, obtained before the transplant. Receptor source: a human donor who received a combined kidney and bone marrow transplant.

CDR3 protein: CASSSGTSLNYGYTF. CDR3 in DNA: TGCGCCAGCAGCTCGGGGACAAGCCTTAACTATGGCTACACCTTC. The chain couples TRBV5-1 to TRBJ1-2; tentative D call: TRBD1 (6 bases). Looked up from germline, CDR1 is SGHRS and CDR2 is YFSETQ. With 3 bases removed from V and 1 base from J, the gap between germline ends came to 13 bases. CDR3 size: 15 residues. Full variable domain (outside the CDR3, taken from reference TRBV5-1 and TRBJ1-2): KAGVTQTPRYLIKTRGQQVTLSCSPISGHRSVSWYQQTPGQGLQFLFEYFSETQRNKGNFPGRFSGRQFSNSRSEMNVSTLELGDSALYLCASSSGTSLNYGYTFGSGTRLTVV.

J is TRBJ2-1 and V is TRBV19; weak D call: TRBD2 (6 bases). This CDR3 has 15 amino acids. The germline gives CDR1 LNHDA, CDR2 SQIVND (reference sequence). The V and J ends lost 3 bases and 2 bases respectively, with 11 bases between them. The CDR3 region is CASSMERTTYNEQFF. CDR3 nucleotide sequence: TGTGCCAGTAGTATGGAGAGGACTACCTACAATGAGCAGTTCTTC. Supplemented by reference TRBV19 and TRBJ2-1, the full variable domain reads DGGITQSPKYLFRKEGQNVTLSCEQNLNHDAMYWYRQDPGQGLRLIYYSQIVNDFQKGDIAEGYSVSREKKESFPLTVTSAQKNPTAFYLCASSMERTTYNEQFFGPGTRLTVL.

The chain joins TRBV18 to TRBJ1-4, with 7 bases identical to TRBD1. Per germline, CDR1 KGHSH and CDR2 LQKENI. V shed 5 bases and J 0 bases; nucleotides not matched to a gene: 6. This CDR3 has 16 residues. The CDR3 is CASSGTERATNEKLFF. CDR3 DNA sequence: TGTGCCAGCTCAGGGACAGAGAGAGCAACTAATGAAAAACTGTTTTTT.

This chain connects TRBV9 to TRBJ1-1; a weak D match, TRBD1 (6 bases). From germline, CDR1 is SGDLS and CDR2 YYNGEE. Between the trimmed V and J ends, which lost 4 bases and 5 bases, there was a span of 15 bases. The CDR3 is 14 amino acids. The CDR3 bases are TGTGCCAGCAGCCCCCGGAGGGGGGGGACTGAAGCTTTCTTT. Residues: CASSPRRGGTEAFF.

This rearrangement joins TRBV10-1 to TRBJ1-1; 8 nucleotides match TRBD1. CDR3 length: 11 amino acids. Trimming at V came to 10 bases and at J to 6 bases, leaving 4 bases not matched to a gene. Germline assignment: CDR1 WNHNN and CDR2 SYGVQD (reference sequence). The CDR3, as DNA: TGCGCCATCCTGGACAGGGCTGAAGCTTTCTTT. Amino acid sequence: CAILDRAEAFF.

The rearrangement uses TRBV9 and TRBJ2-1; TRBD1 is a possible D gene (5 bases). The CDR3 length is 15 residues. V dropped 0 bases and J dropped 4 bases, with 11 bases sitting between them. The germline V gene encodes CDR1 SGDLS and CDR2 YYNGEE. The CDR3 reads CASSVGPQGYNEQFF. In DNA, the CDR3 is TGTGCCAGCAGCGTAGGTCCCCAGGGATACAATGAGCAGTTCTTC.

The genes are TRBV7-2 and TRBJ2-7; TRBD2 is a possible D gene (5 bases). The V gene's germline CDR1 is SGHTA and CDR2 FQGNSA. The CDR3 is 13 amino acids. The ends were cut back, 0 bases at V and 6 bases at J, with 9 bases in the middle. The chain's CDR3 is CASSLALAGEQYF. The CDR3 DNA reads TGTGCCAGCAGCTTAGCACTTGCGGGCGAGCAGTACTTC.

The genes are TRBV7-9 and TRBJ1-3; D remains ambiguous. Trimming pared 5 bases from V and 2 bases from J, leaving 10 bases between. Per the germline V gene, CDR1 is SEHNR and CDR2 is FQNEAQ (reference sequence). The CDR3 has 14 amino acids. The CDR3 coding sequence is TGTGCCAGCAGCCCCGGGAAAGCTGGAAACACCATATATTTT. Translating it yields CASSPGKAGNTIYF.

V gene TRBV5-5 combines with J gene TRBJ1-5, with D tentatively TRBD1 (6 bases). Trimming took 0 bases from V and 2 from J, leaving 9 bases between them. The CDR3 covers 15 residues. From germline, CDR1 is SGHKS and CDR2 YYEKEE (reference sequence). Here the CDR3 DNA reads TGTGCCAGCAGCTTGGAACAGGGCGGCAATCAGCCCCAGCATTTT. It codes for CASSLEQGGNQPQHF.

The V and J genes are TRBV27 and TRBJ2-1; D gene ambiguous. V was clipped by 3 bases and J by 15 bases, with 15 bases between them. The CDR3 is made up of 12 amino acids. The germline V gene has CDR1 MNHEY and CDR2 SMNVEV (reference sequence). CDR3 sequence (DNA): TGTGCCAGCAGTTTCGTTCCAGGATCTGCGTTCTTC. Protein sequence: CASSFVPGSAFF.

This clone appeared a single time. The gene calls are TRBV18 and TRBJ1-1; 7 nucleotides match TRBD1. Germline V gives CDR1 KGHSH, CDR2 LQKENI. The CDR3 is 15 amino acids. V lost 6 bases, J lost 6 bases, and 13 bases stayed unmatched. CDR3 coding DNA: TGTGCCAGCTCCCCCGGGACAGATGCTATGGCTGAAGCTTTCTTT. Translating it yields CASSPGTDAMAEAFF.

The chain uses TRBV15 and TRBJ1-4; D possibly corresponds to TRBD1 (6 bases). V was pared by 4 bases and J by 5 bases, with 14 bases between. CDR1 is LNHNV and CDR2 is YYDKDF in the germline V gene (reference sequence). This CDR3 has 15 amino acids. CDR3 bases: TGTGCCACCAGCACTAGGGGAGGGGGGAATGAAAAACTGTTTTTT. It codes for CATSTRGGGNEKLFF.

This chain joins TRBV30 and TRBJ1-3, with unresolved D. Trimming cost V 2 bases and J 0 bases, with 14 bases left between them. Germline V gives CDR1 GTSNPN, CDR2 SVGIG (reference sequence). The CDR3 length is 16 residues. Here the CDR3 DNA reads TGTGCCTGGAGTTCCAAGTGGGAGAGCTCTGGAAACACCATATATTTT. Amino acid sequence: CAWSSKWESSGNTIYF.